The 5 T cell receptor beta chains presented below share a single source sample, sequenced in a study of cytomegalovirus exposure and HLA in healthy donors. The protocol was immunoSEQ multiplex PCR, while the TCRdb copy is restricted to in-frame clones and leaves out a portion. Among 150,000 to 180,000 clones listed, approximately 86% were seen once. Sequenced material: PBMCs. The source is a man aged 18 to 29 in good health and CMV-seropositive.

The J gene is TRBJ1-4, the V gene TRBV5-1; D may be TRBD1 (5 bases). V dropped 0 bases and J dropped 4 bases, with 7 bases sitting between them. This CDR3 comprises 14 residues. The germline V gene encodes CDR1 SGHRS and CDR2 YFSETQ. The CDR3 DNA reads as TGCGCCAGCAGCTTGGTCGACAGTAATGAAAAACTGTTTTTT. The encoded protein is CASSLVDSNEKLFF. Together with reference TRBV5-1 and TRBJ1-4, the CDR3 gives the full variable domain: KAGVTQTPRYLIKTRGQQVTLSCSPISGHRSVSWYQQTPGQGLQFLFEYFSETQRNKGNFPGRFSGRQFSNSRSEMNVSTLELGDSALYLCASSLVDSNEKLFFGSGTQLSVL.

The CDR3 nucleotides read TGCAGCGCGGGGGACAGTATGAACACTGAAGCTTTCTTT. It yields the protein CSAGDSMNTEAFF. The chain links TRBV29-1 to TRBJ1-1, with 7 bases that match TRBD1. CDR1 and CDR2 (germline): SQVTM, ANQGSEA. The CDR3 sequence is 13 residues long. V lost 7 bases, J lost 0 bases, and 5 bases stayed unmatched.

This rearrangement joins TRBV18 to TRBJ1-4; 9 bases are shared with TRBD1. CDR3 length: 14 amino acids. The junction had 7 bases not matched to a gene; V was cut back by 6 bases and J by 8 bases. Germline loops: CDR1 KGHSH, CDR2 LQKENI. In DNA form, the CDR3 reads TGTGCCAGCTCGCCAAACAGGGGGCAGGAAAAACTGTTTTTT. It is translated as CASSPNRGQEKLFF.

The rearrangement links TRBV5-1 to TRBJ2-7; D is possibly TRBD2 (5 bases). CDR1 SGHRS and CDR2 YFSETQ come from the germline V gene. V was cut by 0 bases and J by 1 base, with 8 bases left in between. CDR3 length equals 14 residues. CDR3 DNA sequence: TGCGCCAGCAGCTTGGAGAGCGGATCCTACGAGCAGTACTTC. Translated, it gives CASSLESGSYEQYF. Supplemented by reference TRBV5-1 and TRBJ2-7, the full variable domain reads KAGVTQTPRYLIKTRGQQVTLSCSPISGHRSVSWYQQTPGQGLQFLFEYFSETQRNKGNFPGRFSGRQFSNSRSEMNVSTLELGDSALYLCASSLESGSYEQYFGPGTRLTVT.

The chain combines TRBV7-9 with TRBJ2-7; possible D gene TRBD2, 6 bases. Per the germline V gene, CDR1 is SEHNR and CDR2 is FQNEAQ (reference sequence). The CDR3 contains 16 residues. V gave up 5 bases and J gave up 0 bases, with 17 bases separating them. The DNA of the CDR3 is TGTGCCAGCAGCCCATCGCGGGGCGAAAGCTCCTACGAGCAGTACTTC. Protein sequence: CASSPSRGESSYEQYF.